This T cell receptor beta chain emerged from a study of T cell changes during pregnancy in multiple sclerosis. Method: immunoSEQ multiplex PCR; TCRdb's copy keeps in-frame clones and lacks some. The sample gives about 44,000 clones, approximately 92% of which show up once; approximately 0.62% is in the top ten. The length of the CDR3 is 13 residues. The germline V gene has CDR1 LNHDA and CDR2 SQIVND (reference sequence). Trimming pared 3 bases from V and 1 base from J, leaving 6 bases between. This clone was seen just once. The clonotype was recovered from a female donor with multiple sclerosis, enrolled in a pregnancy study. The chain joins TRBV19 to TRBJ1-2; D remains unclear. The specimen comprised CD4+ T cells from peripheral blood mononuclear cells, sampled in the first trimester of pregnancy. Written as DNA, the CDR3 is TGTGCCAGTAGTATTCGTATTAACTATGGCTACACCTTC. As protein: CASSIRINYGYTF.